The 15 T cell receptor beta chains in this list originate from one sample, sequenced in a study of cytomegalovirus exposure and HLA in healthy donors. PCR used 60 Vbeta primers and 13 Jbeta primers. Method: immunoSEQ multiplex PCR; TCRdb's copy keeps in-frame clones and lacks some. The table includes just over 150,000 clones, less than 90% detected once. The sample taken for sequencing was PBMCs. These receptors originate from a woman aged 18-29 years in good health and CMV-seronegative.

This chain joins TRBV30 and TRBJ2-5; tentatively, D is TRBD1 (6 bases). The length of the CDR3 is 14 residues. The germline CDR1 and CDR2 sequences are GTSNPN and SVGIG (reference sequence). V lost 8 bases to trimming and J lost 0 bases, with 16 bases between them. The CDR3 here is CAGDRTVNQETQYF. In DNA form, the CDR3 reads TGTGCCGGCGACCGGACAGTCAACCAAGAGACCCAGTACTTC.

V gene TRBV19 combines with J gene TRBJ2-1; 8 bases are shared with TRBD1. The CDR3 sequence is 15 residues long. CDR1 LNHDA and CDR2 SQIVND come from the germline V gene (reference sequence). The V segment lost 7 bases and the J segment 10 bases; nucleotides outside the gene matches: 15. CDR3 bases: TGTGCCAGTATCTCAAAGGACAGGGAGGTCACGGAGCAGTTCTTC. It yields the protein CASISKDREVTEQFF.

As concerns this clone: At one boundary the junction diverges from the germline segment, which might be a read error. The V call is TRBV2, the J call TRBJ2-5; 8 bases are shared with TRBD2. The germline V gene encodes CDR1 SNHLY and CDR2 FYNNEI. This CDR3 is 15 amino acids long. The CDR3 loop is CASKLESGSEETHYF. The CDR3 region has the DNA TGTGCCAGCAAACTCGAAAGCGGGAGTGAAGAGACCCATTACTTC.

The chain joins TRBV28 to TRBJ2-5; the match to TRBD2 covers 8 bases. With V trimmed by 2 bases and J by 5 bases, 4 bases remained unmatched. The CDR3 consists of 14 residues. CDR1 and CDR2 from the germline V gene are MDHEN and SYDVKM. The CDR3 region is CASSLIGRVETQYF. CDR3 in DNA: TGTGCCAGCAGTTTAATCGGGAGGGTGGAGACCCAGTACTTC.

The chain links TRBV25-1 to TRBJ2-3; D remains unclear. There are 13 residues in the CDR3. V dropped 4 bases and J dropped 2 bases, with 7 bases sitting between them. Germline V gene lookup returns CDR1 MGHDK and CDR2 SYGVNS. The CDR3 region has the DNA TGTGCCAGCAGTGCCAGACACACAGATACGCAGTATTTT. Translating gives CASSARHTDTQYF.

This chain uses TRBV9 with TRBJ2-3; 8 nucleotides line up with TRBD2. Germline trimming cut 3 bases from V and 5 bases from J; bases unmatched to any gene: 11. CDR3 length equals 16 residues. CDR1 and CDR2 from the germline V gene are SGDLS and YYNGEE. This CDR3 is CASSAETGTRGDTQYF. The CDR3 bases are TGTGCCAGCAGCGCCGAGACCGGGACTAGAGGAGATACGCAGTATTTT.

The rearrangement uses TRBV25-1 and TRBJ2-5; TRBD1 aligns across 7 bases. This CDR3 spans 14 amino acids. Trimming at V came to 6 bases and at J to 2 bases, leaving 6 bases not matched to a gene. CDR1 is MGHDK, CDR2 SYGVNS, per germline. CDR3 sequence reads: CASRAGTAQETQYF. CDR3 nucleotide sequence: TGTGCCAGCAGGGCCGGGACAGCACAAGAGACCCAGTACTTC.

The table lists this clone with a count of one. The chain joins TRBV6-1 to TRBJ1-2, with D uncertain. Germline lookup yields CDR1 MNHNS and CDR2 SASEGT. V lost 3 bases to trimming and J lost 8 bases, with 19 bases between them. The CDR3 spans 15 residues. CDR3 DNA sequence: TGTGCCAGCAGTGAGGAACCAACTGGACTCCGCGGCTACACCTTC. As protein: CASSEEPTGLRGYTF.

V usage is TRBV2 and J usage is TRBJ1-2; perhaps TRBD1 as D (5 bases). Looked up from germline, CDR1 is SNHLY and CDR2 is FYNNEI. The CDR3 runs 14 residues. V lost 3 bases, J lost 4 bases, and 12 bases lay in between. The CDR3 spells CASSEAGRFYGYTF. The CDR3 DNA sequence: TGTGCCAGCAGTGAGGCAGGGCGTTTCTATGGCTACACCTTC.

The CDR3 coding sequence is TGTGCCAGCAGTCTCGGGACTAGCGTCTACGAGCAGTACTTC. As protein: CASSLGTSVYEQYF. J is TRBJ2-7 and V is TRBV6-6; 10 nucleotides agree with TRBD2. Germline V gene data show CDR1 as MNHNY and CDR2 as SVGAGI (reference sequence). The CDR3 is made up of 14 amino acids. Trimming at V came to 5 bases and at J to 3 bases, leaving 4 bases not matched to a gene.

This clone was counted only a few times. This CDR3 is CASSLRMDGDHEKLFF. The CDR3 DNA sequence: TGTGCCAGCAGCTTGCGGATGGACGGGGATCATGAAAAACTGTTTTTT. This chain connects TRBV5-6 to TRBJ1-4; no firm D call. The CDR3 totals 16 residues. Germline loops: CDR1 SGHDT, CDR2 YYEEEE. Trimming stripped 1 base from V and 6 bases from J, with 16 bases between.

J is TRBJ2-3 and V is TRBV7-9; D not resolved. The CDR3 covers 14 residues. Germline V CDR1 and CDR2: SEHNR, FQNEAQ (reference sequence). V lost 1 base, J lost 3 bases, and 8 bases lay in between. The CDR3 region is CASSLGGLTDTQYF. CDR3 bases: TGTGCCAGCAGCTTAGGAGGTCTTACAGATACGCAGTATTTT.

This chain connects TRBV19 to TRBJ2-1, with 7 bases matching TRBD2. The CDR3 runs to 15 residues. Germline V gene lookup returns CDR1 LNHDA and CDR2 SQIVND (reference sequence). V gave up 3 bases and J gave up 7 bases; unmatched junction bases: 9. CDR3 region: CASSIVGEGLNEQFF. In DNA form, the CDR3 reads TGTGCCAGTAGTATTGTGGGGGAGGGCCTTAATGAGCAGTTCTTC.

The chain employs TRBV7-8 and TRBJ1-5, with D maybe TRBD1 (6 bases). Germline V CDR1 and CDR2: SGHVS, FQNEAQ. The CDR3 consists of 16 residues. Trimming left V 4 bases short and J 0 bases short, with 13 bases between. The CDR3 region has the DNA TGTGCCAGCAGCTGGTACAGGGACTATAGCAATCAGCCCCAGCATTTT. Its translation: CASSWYRDYSNQPQHF.

V and J are TRBV19 and TRBJ2-1, with D possibly TRBD2 on 5 matching bases. This CDR3 has 14 amino acids. CDR1 is LNHDA and CDR2 is SQIVND in the germline V gene (reference sequence). Between the trimmed V and J ends, which lost 1 base and 1 base, there was a span of 5 bases. The CDR3 sequence: CASSIAGSYNEQFF. In DNA, the CDR3 is TGTGCCAGTAGTATAGCGGGATCCTACAATGAGCAGTTCTTC.